These 8 T cell receptor beta chains came from one sample sequenced in a study of Ad26.COV2.S vaccination and SARS-CoV-2 variants. Stated treatment: roughly 19 received Ad26.COV2.S at low or high dose, single or two shots; 5 received placebo; per-sample allocation not given. Material that was analyzed had been drawn on day 63 after the first vaccine or placebo injection. Only in-frame clones appear in the TCRdb table, and some are missing; sequencing was by immunoSEQ multiplex PCR. The table lists 300,000 to 400,000 clones, about nine tenths of them singletons, with approximately 3.6% in the top ten. This sample comprised peripheral blood, obtained in a trial of Ad26.COV2.S vaccine versus placebo. The receptors were gathered from a person aged 18-65 years who received the Ad26.COV2.S COVID-19 vaccine or a placebo.

The CDR3 reads CASSQDGGLGLVGELFF. The CDR3 DNA reads as TGTGCCAGCAGCCAAGACGGGGGCTTGGGTCTGGTCGGGGAGCTGTTTTTT. This chain joins TRBV3-1 (or the pseudogene TRBV3-2) and TRBJ2-2, with D perhaps assigned TRBD1 or TRBD2 (6 bases each). The CDR3 spans 17 residues. The V end lost 0 bases, the J end lost 7 bases, and 18 bases lay between the germline ends. Germline V gene sequence: CDR1 LGHDT, CDR2 YNNKEL (reference sequence).

The V call is TRBV11-2, the J call TRBJ1-3; the D is unclear. CDR3 length equals 19 residues. V lost 2 bases and J lost 0, with 20 bases in between. Germline values: CDR1 SGHAT, CDR2 FQNNGV. The CDR3 loop is CASSLPLTGTPYSGNTIYF. As DNA, the CDR3 is TGTGCCAGCAGCTTACCCCTGACGGGAACCCCTTACTCTGGAAACACCATATATTTT.

The rearrangement uses TRBV9 and TRBJ2-2; D not certain. V dropped 3 bases and J dropped 6 bases, with 18 bases sitting between them. The CDR3 runs 16 residues. Germline lookup yields CDR1 SGDLS and CDR2 YYNGEE. For the CDR3, the DNA is TGTGCCAGCAGCGAGAGGACCTCCGGAGATGCCGGGGAGCTGTTTTTT. It translates to CASSERTSGDAGELFF. The variable domain in full, with the rest retrieved from reference TRBV9 and TRBJ2-2, is DSGVTQTPKHLITATGQRVTLRCSPRSGDLSVYWYQQSLDQGLQFLIQYYNGEERAKGNILERFSAQQFPDLHSELNLSSLELGDSALYFCASSERTSGDAGELFFGEGSRLTVL.

This sequence joins TRBV20-1 and TRBJ1-2, with 10 bases identical to TRBD1. CDR3 length: 16 residues. Germline V gene lookup returns CDR1 DFQATT and CDR2 SNEGSKA (reference sequence). The junction had 17 bases not matched to a gene; V was cut back by 3 bases and J by 10 bases. The CDR3 sequence: CSASVNTGTGDLVYTF. Written as DNA, the CDR3 is TGCAGTGCTAGTGTGAACACCGGGACAGGGGACCTCGTCTACACCTTC.

V and J are TRBV2 and TRBJ2-5; D is possibly TRBD1 (6 bases). The CDR3 length is 15 residues. CDR1 and CDR2 (germline): SNHLY, FYNNEI. The ends were cut back, 3 bases at V and 4 bases at J, with 15 bases in the middle. CDR3: CASSEGRGLGETQYF. CDR3 in DNA: TGTGCCAGCAGTGAGGGCAGGGGATTAGGAGAGACCCAGTACTTC.

The gene calls are TRBV13 and TRBJ2-3, with D tentatively TRBD1 (6 bases). Trimming took 5 bases from V and 1 from J, leaving 10 bases between them. The germline V gene has CDR1 PRHDT and CDR2 FYEKMQ (reference sequence). The CDR3 runs 14 residues. The CDR3 sequence is CASSPGHRTDTQYF. The CDR3 nucleotides are TGTGCCAGCAGCCCGGGACACCGCACAGATACGCAGTATTTT. Filled out from reference TRBV13 and TRBJ2-3, the complete variable domain reads AAGVIQSPRHLIKEKRETATLKCYPIPRHDTVYWYQQGPGQDPQFLISFYEKMQSDKGSIPDRFSAQQFSDYHSELNMSSLELGDSALYFCASSPGHRTDTQYFGPGTRLTVL.

This clone has just a few counts. The genes are TRBV5-5 and TRBJ1-2; 9 nucleotides match TRBD1. The trim removed 4 bases at V and 4 bases at J, leaving 8 bases unmatched. Germline-derived CDR1 and CDR2 are SGHKS and YYEKEE (reference sequence). This CDR3 has 15 residues. The CDR3 bases are TGTGCCAGCAGCCCCCGGGACAGGGCAGTCTATGGCTACACCTTC. As protein: CASSPRDRAVYGYTF.

This chain uses TRBV6-6 with TRBJ1-3, with D hard to call. The germline V gene has CDR1 MNHNY and CDR2 SVGAGI (reference sequence). CDR3 size: 14 residues. V lost 8 bases and J 0 bases, leaving 11 bases between the germline ends. In nucleotides, the CDR3 is TGTGCCAGCGATTCCAGCGACTCTGGAAACACCATATATTTT. Protein: CASDSSDSGNTIYF.